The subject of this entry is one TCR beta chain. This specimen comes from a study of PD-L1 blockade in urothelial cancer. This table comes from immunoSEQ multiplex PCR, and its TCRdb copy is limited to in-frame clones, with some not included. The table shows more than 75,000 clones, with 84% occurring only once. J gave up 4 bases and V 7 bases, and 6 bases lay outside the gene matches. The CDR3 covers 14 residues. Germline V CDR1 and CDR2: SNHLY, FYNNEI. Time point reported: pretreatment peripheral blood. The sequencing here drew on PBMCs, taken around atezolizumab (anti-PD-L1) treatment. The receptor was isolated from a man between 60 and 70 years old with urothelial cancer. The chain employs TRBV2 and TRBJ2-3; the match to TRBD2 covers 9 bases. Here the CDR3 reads CASTPLAGPDTQYF. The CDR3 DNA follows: TGTGCCAGCACCCCTCTAGCGGGGCCAGATACGCAGTATTTT.